A single sample gave rise to the 12 T cell receptor beta chains below, sequenced in a study of tissue T cells after allogeneic stem cell transplantation. Produced via immunoSEQ multiplex PCR; TCRdb's table is partial and in-frame only. The data contain fewer than 750 clones, about 87% of them seen just once; the ten biggest clones take up more than 10%. Source: duodenal tissue, taken at autopsy. These TCRs come from a male patient aged 35 to 75 with steroid-refractory graft-versus-host disease after an allogeneic stem cell transplant. Some T cells may be graft donor cells.

J is TRBJ1-2 and V is TRBV13; maybe TRBD1 (6 bases). The CDR3 extends over 14 amino acids. Between the trimmed V and J ends, which lost 0 bases and 2 bases, there was a span of 7 bases. Germline loops: CDR1 PRHDT, CDR2 FYEKMQ (reference sequence). Written as DNA, the CDR3 is TGTGCCAGCAGCTTAGGCACAGGGAACTATGGCTACACCTTC. Protein sequence: CASSLGTGNYGYTF.

The chain joins TRBV6-5 to TRBJ2-7; 7 bases line up with TRBD2. V trimming: 5 bases; J trimming: 2 bases; junction bases outside the gene matches: 9. Germline lookup yields CDR1 MNHEY and CDR2 SVGAGI. The CDR3 length is 15 residues. The CDR3 reads CASSILAGGTYEQYF. The CDR3 DNA reads TGTGCCAGCAGTATCCTTGCCGGGGGGACCTACGAGCAGTACTTC.

Relative to its sample, this clone is hyperexpanded. The J gene is TRBJ1-3, the V gene TRBV5-1; D is perhaps TRBD1 (6 bases). The CDR3 covers 14 residues. CDR1 is SGHRS, CDR2 YFSETQ, per germline. V was cut by 4 bases and J by 4 bases, with 12 bases left in between. The CDR3 DNA sequence: TGCGCCAGCAGCGACGCAGGGGCAGGAAACACCATATATTTT. It yields the protein CASSDAGAGNTIYF. The variable domain in full, with the rest retrieved from reference TRBV5-1 and TRBJ1-3, is KAGVTQTPRYLIKTRGQQVTLSCSPISGHRSVSWYQQTPGQGLQFLFEYFSETQRNKGNFPGRFSGRQFSNSRSEMNVSTLELGDSALYLCASSDAGAGNTIYFGEGSWLTVV.

The chain is built from TRBV9 and TRBJ2-7, with D tentatively TRBD1 (6 bases). The CDR3 has 14 amino acids. Germline V gene sequence: CDR1 SGDLS, CDR2 YYNGEE. Trimming stripped 5 bases from V and 0 bases from J, with 12 bases between. In nucleotides, the CDR3 is TGTGCCAGCAGTGCCACAGGGAGCTCCTACGAGCAGTACTTC. Translation: CASSATGSSYEQYF.

This clone was observed a single time. The genes are TRBV7-9 and TRBJ2-3; D uncertain. The CDR3 runs 14 residues. CDR1 SEHNR and CDR2 FQNEAQ come from the germline V gene (reference sequence). V was cut by 1 base and J by 2 bases, with 7 bases left in between. DNA of the CDR3: TGTGCCAGCAGCTTAGTTACTACCACAGATACGCAGTATTTT. Its translation is CASSLVTTTDTQYF.

The chain couples TRBV5-6 to TRBJ2-5; possibly TRBD2 for D (6 bases). Trimming shortened V by 0 bases and J by 1 base, and 16 bases separated the two germline ends. CDR1 is SGHDT and CDR2 is YYEEEE in the germline V gene. The CDR3 has 17 residues. CDR3 DNA: TGTGCCAGCAGCTTGGGAGGGCAGGGAGGATTCCAAGAGACCCAGTACTTC. It translates to CASSLGGQGGFQETQYF. The whole variable domain, filled in from reference TRBV5-6 and TRBJ2-5, reads DAGVTQSPTHLIKTRGQQVTLRCSPKSGHDTVSWYQQALGQGPQFIFQYYEEEERQRGNFPDRFSGHQFPNYSSELNVNALLLGDSALYLCASSLGGQGGFQETQYFGPGTRLLVL.

The chain carries TRBV5-1 and TRBJ1-1; maybe TRBD1 (5 bases). V was shortened by 4 bases and J by 3 bases, with 16 bases between the two germline ends. CDR1 SGHRS and CDR2 YFSETQ come from the germline V gene. This CDR3 is built from 15 residues. This CDR3 reads CASSVSGLRDTEAFF. Written as DNA, the CDR3 is TGCGCCAGCAGCGTGTCGGGACTGAGAGACACTGAAGCTTTCTTT.

V gene TRBV4-2 combines with J gene TRBJ1-1; 9 bases are shared with TRBD1. The V and J ends lost 1 base and 8 bases, in that order; junction bases with no gene match: 14. CDR1 and CDR2 from the germline V gene are LGHNA and YNFKEQ. This CDR3 comprises 17 residues. CDR3 sequence (DNA): TGTGCCAGCAGCCAAGGGGGCCGTGGGACAGGGCCGATAGAAGCTTTCTTT. Translation gives CASSQGGRGTGPIEAFF.

The chain is built from TRBV7-3 and TRBJ2-7, with 8 nucleotides matching TRBD1. The length of the CDR3 is 15 residues. Germline CDR1 is SGHTA and CDR2 is FQGTGA. V was pared by 5 bases and J by 8 bases, with 14 bases of the junction left unmatched. The CDR3 bases are TGTGCCAGCAGCCCCGATATCCCCCCAGGGGGCAAGCAGTACTTC. This gives the protein CASSPDIPPGGKQYF.

This chain uses TRBV11-2 with TRBJ2-6; D not resolved. The CDR3 consists of 10 residues. Germline V gives CDR1 SGHAT, CDR2 FQNNGV. V was trimmed by 11 bases and J by 2 bases, leaving 1 base between them. The CDR3 loop is CAAGANVLTF. CDR3 nucleotide sequence: TGTGCCGCTGGGGCCAACGTCCTGACTTTC.

The rearrangement joins TRBV27 to TRBJ1-4, with 7 bases lining up with TRBD1. Per germline, CDR1 MNHEY and CDR2 SMNVEV (reference sequence). This CDR3 has 15 residues. V trimming: 3 bases; J trimming: 5 bases; junction bases outside the gene matches: 6. Here the CDR3 DNA reads TGTGCCAGCAGTTTTACAGGGGCTACCAATGAAAAACTGTTTTTT. It encodes CASSFTGATNEKLFF. The complete variable domain, with remaining parts taken from reference TRBV27 and TRBJ1-4, reads EAQVTQNPRYLITVTGKKLTVTCSQNMNHEYMSWYRQDPGLGLRQIYYSMNVEVTDKGDVPEGYKVSRKEKRNFPLILESPSPNQTSLYFCASSFTGATNEKLFFGSGTQLSVL.

The V call is TRBV6-5, the J call TRBJ2-7; 7 bases align to TRBD1. Germline trimming cut 5 bases from V and 3 bases from J; bases unmatched to any gene: 10. Germline-derived CDR1 and CDR2 are MNHEY and SVGAGI. The length of the CDR3 is 15 residues. CDR3 sequence reads: CASSPGHTGVYEQYF. The CDR3 DNA reads TGTGCCAGCAGTCCGGGTCACACAGGGGTCTACGAGCAGTACTTC.